This is a list of T cell receptor beta chains from one sample in a study of T-cell reconstitution after alpha-beta-depleted transplantation in children. From the PCR reads, TCRdb called clonotypes with MiXCR, one entry per CDR3 protein. Among around 670,000 distinct CDR3 sequences listed, less than 15% were seen once. The sample here was PBMCs, taken before TCRalphabeta/CD19-depleted stem cell transplant. Every receptor here comes from a girl aged 2 to 10 with congenital amegakaryocytic thrombocytopenia, due to receive a stem cell transplant. Both conserved end residues are trimmed from each CDR3.

>TRBJ2-7|TRBV5-1|16
ASSFGTSGHPSMYEQY
>TRBJ2-7|TRBV27|11
ASSLIQGYEQY
>TRBJ2-1|TRBV12-3/TRBV12-4|10
ASTLSGPEQF
>TRBJ1-3|TRBV20-1|11
GLGVQGLDTIY
>TRBJ2-2|TRBV12-3/TRBV12-4|14
ASSLVVAGRTGELF
>TRBJ1-2|TRBV5-1|11
ASSRDRTYGYT
>TRBJ1-2|TRBV20-1|10
SASGGNYGYT
>TRBJ1-1|TRBV20-1|11
SARSWGQTEAF
>TRBJ2-7|TRBV6-6|11
ASSYDGPDEQY
>TRBJ2-7|TRBV5-1|12
ASSVDTDRYEQY
>TRBJ2-7|TRBV6-5|12
ASSWTGAENEQY
>TRBJ2-7|TRBV12-3/TRBV12-4|12
ASSFLTNAYEQY
>TRBJ2-1|TRBV5-1|14
ASSLVNSKSYNEQF
>TRBJ1-5|TRBV6-1|12
ASSPLPVGQPQH
>TRBJ2-1|TRBV7-2|13
ASSQNSGRANEQF
>TRBJ2-6|TRBV11-2|12
ASRSVGGANVLT
>TRBJ2-7|TRBV2|9
ASKSDYEQY
>TRBJ2-5|TRBV6-5|12
ASSYGGSLETQY
>TRBJ1-2|TRBV7-2|11
ASSKQTGGGYT
>TRBJ2-7|TRBV29-1|12
SVQTSAAKYEQY
>TRBJ1-1|TRBV27|16
ASSLAGQGFRRNTEAF
>TRBJ2-1|TRBV3-1|14
ASSSHSGMAYNEQF
>TRBJ2-2|TRBV20-1|12
SAERGTRVGELF
>TRBJ1-2|TRBV5-1|13
ASSLGGGQNYGYT
>TRBJ1-1|TRBV10-2|12
ASSGVRLKTEAF
>TRBJ2-2|TRBV4-1|15
ASSQDRGEGLIGELF
>TRBJ2-5|TRBV20-1|10
SAALQGETQY
>TRBJ1-6|TRBV10-3|12
AISEGQGGSPLH
>TRBJ1-5|TRBV28|10
ASSLDTQPQH
>TRBJ2-5|TRBV7-2|12
ASSESSGIETQY
>TRBJ2-1|TRBV29-1|12
SVEGSADLGEQF
>TRBJ2-1|TRBV7-9|12
ASSYLDSLNEQF
>TRBJ2-7|TRBV20-1|11
SASPMIWYEQY
>TRBJ1-6|TRBV12-3/TRBV12-4|11
ATSGPSGSPLH
>TRBJ1-6|TRBV10-3|11
AISGDRDSPLH
>TRBJ2-2|TRBV5-1|13
ASTPWGGASGELF
>TRBJ2-1|TRBV20-1|10
SAVPGENEQF
>TRBJ2-1|TRBV6-6|9
ASSYRNEQF
>TRBJ2-3|TRBV5-1|11
ASSVLAADTQY
>TRBJ1-1|TRBV4-1|14
ASSQETGVMNTEAF
>TRBJ2-7|TRBV29-1|13
SVEEEGTGDYEQY
>TRBJ2-7|TRBV29-1|15
SVEEDRGTGGSYEQY
>TRBJ1-5|TRBV20-1|14
SARQGGYVSNQPQH
>TRBJ2-5|TRBV5-1|12
ASSDATPKETQY
>TRBJ2-7|TRBV20-1|12
SARPTGQSYKQY
>TRBJ2-5|TRBV19|14
ASSTSGLDRKETQY
>TRBJ1-1|TRBV12-3/TRBV12-4|13
ASSAPGQRNTEAF
>TRBJ2-3|TRBV5-1|14
ASSLDAAGASDTQY
>TRBJ2-7|TRBV29-1|11
SVQPQGHYEQY
>TRBJ2-3|TRBV5-1|14
ASTRSLTSGTDTQY
>TRBJ1-5|TRBV28|12
ASRRTQVYQPQH
>TRBJ2-7|TRBV5-1|12
ASSATKRFYEQY
>TRBJ2-2|TRBV10-3|13
AIRATQVDTGELF
>TRBJ1-2|TRBV27|12
ASSLTGSVYGYT
>TRBJ1-5|TRBV5-1|11
ASSLGGEGPQH
>TRBJ1-4|TRBV5-1|14
ASSLKGQVWDEKLF
>TRBJ2-1|TRBV3-1|15
ASSQVFSSGAGNEQF
>TRBJ1-5|TRBV7-9|13
ASSLAEYSNQPQH
>TRBJ2-7|TRBV6-1|14
ASSVTLTSGGGEQY